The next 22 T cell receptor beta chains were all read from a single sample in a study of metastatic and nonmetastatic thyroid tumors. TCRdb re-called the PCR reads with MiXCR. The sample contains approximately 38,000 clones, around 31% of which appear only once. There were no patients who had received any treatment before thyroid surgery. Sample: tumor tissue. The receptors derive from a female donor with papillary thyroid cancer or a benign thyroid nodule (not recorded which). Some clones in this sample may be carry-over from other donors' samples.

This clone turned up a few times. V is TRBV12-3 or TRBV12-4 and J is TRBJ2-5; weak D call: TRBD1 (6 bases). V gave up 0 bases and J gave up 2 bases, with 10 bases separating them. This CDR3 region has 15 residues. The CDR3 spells CASSLADDRQETQYF. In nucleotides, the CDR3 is TGTGCCAGCAGTTTAGCGGATGACAGGCAAGAGACCCAGTACTTC.

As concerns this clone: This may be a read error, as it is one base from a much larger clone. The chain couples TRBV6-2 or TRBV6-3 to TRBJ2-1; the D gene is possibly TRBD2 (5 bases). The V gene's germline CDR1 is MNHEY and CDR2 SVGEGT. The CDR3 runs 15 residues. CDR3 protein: CAGSYSTVGRNEQFF. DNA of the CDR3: TGTGCCGGCAGTTACTCGACGGTAGGGAGAAATGAGCAGTTCTTC.

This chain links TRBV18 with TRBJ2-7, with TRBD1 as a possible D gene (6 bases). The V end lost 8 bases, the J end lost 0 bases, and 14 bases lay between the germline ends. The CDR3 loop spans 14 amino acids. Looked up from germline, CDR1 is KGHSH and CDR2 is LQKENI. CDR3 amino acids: CASTTGPASYEQYF. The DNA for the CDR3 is TGTGCCAGCACTACAGGGCCGGCCTCCTACGAGCAGTACTTC.

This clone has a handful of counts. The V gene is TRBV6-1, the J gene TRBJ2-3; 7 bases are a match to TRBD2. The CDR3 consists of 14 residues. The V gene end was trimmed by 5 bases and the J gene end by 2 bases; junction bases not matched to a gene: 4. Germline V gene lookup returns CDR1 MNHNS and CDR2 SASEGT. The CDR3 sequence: CASSLAALTDTQYF. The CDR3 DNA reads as TGTGCCAGCAGTCTAGCGGCCCTCACAGATACGCAGTATTTT.

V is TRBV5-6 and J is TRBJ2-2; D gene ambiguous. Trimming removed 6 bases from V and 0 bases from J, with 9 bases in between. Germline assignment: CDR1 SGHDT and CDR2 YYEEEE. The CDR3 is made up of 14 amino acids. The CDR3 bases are TGTGCCAGCATCCCCTCGCCGAACACCGGGGAGCTGTTTTTT. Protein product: CASIPSPNTGELFF.

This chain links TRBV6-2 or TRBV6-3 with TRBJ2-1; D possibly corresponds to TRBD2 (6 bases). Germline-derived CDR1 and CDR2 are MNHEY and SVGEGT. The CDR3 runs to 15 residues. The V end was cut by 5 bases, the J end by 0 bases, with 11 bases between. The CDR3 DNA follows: TGTGCCAGCAGTGCCGGGACTCCCTCCTACAATGAGCAGTTCTTC. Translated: CASSAGTPSYNEQFF.

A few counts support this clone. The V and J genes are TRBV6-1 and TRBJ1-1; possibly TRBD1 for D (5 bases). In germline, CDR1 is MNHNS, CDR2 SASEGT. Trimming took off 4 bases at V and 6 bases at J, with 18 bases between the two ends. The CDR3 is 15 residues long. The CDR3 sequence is CASSVSRDGISEAFF. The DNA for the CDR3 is TGTGCCAGCAGTGTTTCTAGGGACGGAATTTCTGAAGCTTTCTTT.

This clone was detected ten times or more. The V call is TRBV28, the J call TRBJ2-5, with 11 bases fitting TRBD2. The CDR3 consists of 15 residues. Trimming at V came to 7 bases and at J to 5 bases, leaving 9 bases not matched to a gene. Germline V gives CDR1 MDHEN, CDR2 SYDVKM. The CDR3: CASTLDSGRAETQYF. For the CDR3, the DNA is TGTGCCAGCACCCTTGATAGCGGGAGGGCGGAGACCCAGTACTTC.

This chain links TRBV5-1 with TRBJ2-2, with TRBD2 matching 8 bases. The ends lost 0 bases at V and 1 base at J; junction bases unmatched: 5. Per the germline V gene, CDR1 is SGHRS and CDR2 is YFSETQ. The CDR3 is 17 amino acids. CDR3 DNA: TGCGCCAGCAGCTTGGAAGGCGGGGGGAGGAACACCGGGGAGCTGTTTTTT. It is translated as CASSLEGGGRNTGELFF.

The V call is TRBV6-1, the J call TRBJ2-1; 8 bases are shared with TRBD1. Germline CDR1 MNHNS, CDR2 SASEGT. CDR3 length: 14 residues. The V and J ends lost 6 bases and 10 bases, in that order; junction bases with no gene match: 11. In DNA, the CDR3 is TGTGCCAGCAGAGTCTCGGGACAGGCGGAGGAGCAGTTCTTC. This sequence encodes CASRVSGQAEEQFF.

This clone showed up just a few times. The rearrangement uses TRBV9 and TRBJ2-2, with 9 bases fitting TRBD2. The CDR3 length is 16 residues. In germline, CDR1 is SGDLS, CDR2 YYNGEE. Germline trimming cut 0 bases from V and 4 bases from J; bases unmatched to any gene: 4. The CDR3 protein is CASSVEASGITGELFF. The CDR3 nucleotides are TGTGCCAGCAGCGTAGAGGCTAGCGGGATCACCGGGGAGCTGTTTTTT.

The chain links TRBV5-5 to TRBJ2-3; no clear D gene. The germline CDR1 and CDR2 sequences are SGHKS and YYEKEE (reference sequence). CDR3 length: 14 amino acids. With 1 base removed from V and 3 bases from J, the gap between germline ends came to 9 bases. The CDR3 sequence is CASSLRPATDTQYF. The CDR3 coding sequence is TGTGCCAGCAGCTTGCGTCCAGCTACAGATACGCAGTATTTT.

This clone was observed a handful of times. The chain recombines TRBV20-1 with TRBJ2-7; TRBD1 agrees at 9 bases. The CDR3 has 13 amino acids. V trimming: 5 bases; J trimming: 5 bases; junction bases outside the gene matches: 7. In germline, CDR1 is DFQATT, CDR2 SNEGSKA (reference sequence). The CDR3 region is CSASPGQGHEQYF. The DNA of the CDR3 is TGCAGTGCTTCCCCGGGACAGGGTCACGAGCAGTACTTC.

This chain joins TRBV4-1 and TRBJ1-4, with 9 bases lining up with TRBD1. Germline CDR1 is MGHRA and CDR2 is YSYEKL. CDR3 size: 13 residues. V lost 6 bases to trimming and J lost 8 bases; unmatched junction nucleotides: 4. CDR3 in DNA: TGCGCCAGCAGTCCCGACAGGGGGGAAAAACTGTTTTTT. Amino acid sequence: CASSPDRGEKLFF.

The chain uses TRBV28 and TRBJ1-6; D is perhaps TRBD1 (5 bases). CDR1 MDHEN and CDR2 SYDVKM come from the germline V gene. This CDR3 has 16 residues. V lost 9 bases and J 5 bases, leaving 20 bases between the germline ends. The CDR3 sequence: CASKAGGLFHNSPLHF. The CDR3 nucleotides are TGTGCCAGTAAAGCGGGGGGTTTATTTCATAATTCACCCCTCCACTTT. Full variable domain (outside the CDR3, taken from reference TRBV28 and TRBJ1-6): DVKVTQSSRYLVKRTGEKVFLECVQDMDHENMFWYRQDPGLGLRLIYFSYDVKMKEKGDIPEGYSVSREKKERFSLILESASTNQTSMYLCASKAGGLFHNSPLHFGNGTRLTVT.

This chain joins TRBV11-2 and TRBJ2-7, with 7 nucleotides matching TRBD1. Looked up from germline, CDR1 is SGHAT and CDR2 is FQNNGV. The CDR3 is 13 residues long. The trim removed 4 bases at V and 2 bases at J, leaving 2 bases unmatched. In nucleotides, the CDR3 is TGTGCCAGCAGCTCGGACAGGCCCTACGAGCAGTACTTC. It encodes CASSSDRPYEQYF.

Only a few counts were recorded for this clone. The chain's CDR3 is CASSSTNTIYF. DNA for the CDR3: TGTGCCAGCAGCTCTACCAACACCATATATTTT. The chain joins TRBV12-3 or TRBV12-4 to TRBJ1-3; D uncertain. The CDR3 covers 11 residues. Trimming stripped 6 bases from V and 7 bases from J, with 7 bases between.

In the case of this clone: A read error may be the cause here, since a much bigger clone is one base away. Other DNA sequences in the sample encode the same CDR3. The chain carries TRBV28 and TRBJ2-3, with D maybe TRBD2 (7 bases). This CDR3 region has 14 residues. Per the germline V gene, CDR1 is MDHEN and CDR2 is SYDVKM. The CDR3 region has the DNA TGTGCCAGCAGTTTTGGGGGGGGCACTGATACGCAGTATTTT. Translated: CASSFGGGTDTQYF.

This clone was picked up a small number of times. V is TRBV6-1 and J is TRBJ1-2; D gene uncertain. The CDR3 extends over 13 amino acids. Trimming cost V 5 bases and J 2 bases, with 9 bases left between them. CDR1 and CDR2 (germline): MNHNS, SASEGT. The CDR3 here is CASSRNNNYGYTF. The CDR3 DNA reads TGTGCCAGCAGTCGAAACAACAACTATGGCTACACCTTC.

The CDR3 region is CSAGTSGRRGGDTQYF. The CDR3 DNA reads TGCAGTGCCGGGACTAGCGGGAGAAGGGGTGGAGATACGCAGTATTTT. The chain combines TRBV20-1 with TRBJ2-3; TRBD2 agrees at 14 bases. CDR3 size: 16 residues. Germline lookup yields CDR1 DFQATT and CDR2 SNEGSKA (reference sequence). V was clipped by 6 bases and J by 5 bases; unmatched bases: 10.

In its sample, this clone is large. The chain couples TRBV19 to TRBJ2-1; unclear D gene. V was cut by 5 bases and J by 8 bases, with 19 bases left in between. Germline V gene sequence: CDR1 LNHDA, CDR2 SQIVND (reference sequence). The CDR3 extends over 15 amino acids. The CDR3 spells CASSLADHANYEQFF. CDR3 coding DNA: TGTGCCAGTAGTCTCGCGGACCATGCTAACTATGAGCAGTTCTTC. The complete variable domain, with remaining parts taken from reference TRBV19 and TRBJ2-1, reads DGGITQSPKYLFRKEGQNVTLSCEQNLNHDAMYWYRQDPGQGLRLIYYSQIVNDFQKGDIAEGYSVSREKKESFPLTVTSAQKNPTAFYLCASSLADHANYEQFFGPGTRLTVL.

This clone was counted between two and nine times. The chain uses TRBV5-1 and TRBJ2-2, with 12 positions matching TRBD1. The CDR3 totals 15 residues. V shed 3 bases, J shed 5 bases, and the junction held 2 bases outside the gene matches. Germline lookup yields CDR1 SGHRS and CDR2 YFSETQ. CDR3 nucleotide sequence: TGCGCCAGCAGCTGGGGACAGGGGGCTACCGGGGAGCTGTTTTTT. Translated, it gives CASSWGQGATGELFF.